The 25 T cell receptor beta chains reported below all come from one sample, sequenced in a study of blood T cell repertoires in COVID-19. Produced via immunoSEQ multiplex PCR; TCRdb's table is partial and in-frame only. Among 95,000 to 110,000 clones listed, around nine tenths were seen once. The sample taken for sequencing was peripheral blood. The source is a man between 45 and 60 years old in a cohort sampled during active COVID-19.

This chain joins TRBV28 and TRBJ1-6; D uncertain. Germline assignment: CDR1 MDHEN and CDR2 SYDVKM. The V end was cut by 6 bases, the J end by 0 bases, with 9 bases between. The CDR3 spans 15 residues. DNA of the CDR3: TGTGCCAGCAGAGACTCTCGCTCCTATAATTCACCCCTCCACTTT. Encoded protein: CASRDSRSYNSPLHF.

Details on this clone: The junction and the germline gene differ at one end; a read error may be behind it. This rearrangement joins TRBV7-8 to TRBJ1-6; D ambiguous. The CDR3 is made up of 14 amino acids. Germline values: CDR1 SGHVS, CDR2 FQNEAQ. CDR3: CASSLAPQNSPLHF. CDR3 in DNA: TGTGCCAGCAGTTTAGCCCCCCAGAATTCACCCCTCCACTTT. Full variable domain (missing parts from reference TRBV7-8 and TRBJ1-6): GAGVSQSPRYKVAKRGQDVALRCDPISGHVSLFWYQQALGQGPEFLTYFQNEAQLDKSGLPSDRFFAERPEGSVSTLKIQRTQQEDSAVYLCASSLAPQNSPLHFGNGTRLTVT.

The rearrangement joins TRBV14 to TRBJ2-5; 7 positions agree with TRBD2. The CDR3 has 15 amino acids. Germline-derived CDR1 and CDR2 are SGHDN and FVKESK. Unmatched junction bases numbered 10, after V lost 4 bases and J lost 5 bases. The CDR3 DNA reads TGTGCCAGCAGCCTTATGGCGGGGGTGGTTGAGACCCAGTACTTC. Amino acids: CASSLMAGVVETQYF.

The J gene is TRBJ1-2, the V gene TRBV24-1, with a weak D call TRBD1 (6 bases). Trimming shortened V by 4 bases and J by 7 bases, and 12 bases separated the two germline ends. This CDR3 contains 13 residues. CDR1 and CDR2 from the germline V gene are KGHDR and SFDVKD. For the CDR3, the DNA is TGTGCCACCAGTGAAGTGACAGGAAGTGGCTACACCTTC. This sequence encodes CATSEVTGSGYTF.

The chain's CDR3 is CASSPPLQGPRSYNEQFF. DNA for the CDR3: TGCGCCAGCAGCCCCCCTTTACAGGGCCCTCGCTCCTACAATGAGCAGTTCTTC. The J gene is TRBJ2-1, the V gene TRBV5-1, with D possibly TRBD1 on 6 matching bases. The V gene lost 4 bases and the J gene lost 0 bases, with 20 bases spanning the gap. Germline CDR1 reads SGHRS; CDR2 reads YFSETQ. This CDR3 is built from 18 residues.

This clone was found once. The chain couples TRBV5-1 to TRBJ2-2; 7 positions agree with TRBD1. Trimming took 4 bases from V and 4 from J; bases not matched to a gene: 10. The CDR3 is 16 residues long. Germline CDR1 and CDR2: SGHRS and YFSETQ. The DNA of the CDR3 is TGCGCCAGCAGCCCCCCACGGGACAGACCCACCGGGGAGCTGTTTTTT. It codes for CASSPPRDRPTGELFF.

This chain uses TRBV5-1 with TRBJ2-7; 10 nucleotides agree with TRBD1. The CDR3 extends over 17 amino acids. V gave up 0 bases and J gave up 5 bases; unmatched junction bases: 11. CDR1 SGHRS and CDR2 YFSETQ come from the germline V gene. CDR3: CASSLGVGTGVWNEQYF. Written as DNA, the CDR3 is TGCGCCAGCAGCTTGGGGGTAGGGACAGGGGTCTGGAACGAGCAGTACTTC. Full variable domain (rest looked up from reference TRBV5-1 and TRBJ2-7): KAGVTQTPRYLIKTRGQQVTLSCSPISGHRSVSWYQQTPGQGLQFLFEYFSETQRNKGNFPGRFSGRQFSNSRSEMNVSTLELGDSALYLCASSLGVGTGVWNEQYFGPGTRLTVT.

This clone was detected only a few times. This chain links TRBV2 with TRBJ2-3, with 9 bases fitting TRBD2. Germline lookup yields CDR1 SNHLY and CDR2 FYNNEI. The length of the CDR3 is 16 residues. Trimming at V came to 3 bases and at J to 4 bases, leaving 8 bases not matched to a gene. The chain's CDR3 is CASSDFTAGGADTQYF. CDR3 coding DNA: TGTGCCAGCAGTGATTTCACAGCGGGGGGTGCAGATACGCAGTATTTT. The full variable domain, its missing parts supplied by reference TRBV2 and TRBJ2-3, is EPEVTQTPSHQVTQMGQEVILRCVPISNHLYFYWYRQILGQKVEFLVSFYNNEISEKSEIFDDQFSVERPDGSNFTLKIRSTKLEDSAMYFCASSDFTAGGADTQYFGPGTRLTVL.

This chain links TRBV10-2 with TRBJ2-2; possible D gene TRBD1, 7 bases. The germline V and J ends were trimmed by 3 bases and 5 bases, with 13 bases remaining between them. Germline CDR1 WSHSY, CDR2 SAAADI. The CDR3 is made up of 15 amino acids. Written as DNA, the CDR3 is TGCGCCAGCAGTGACCCAGGGGGGAGGACCGGGGAGCTGTTTTTT. This codes for CASSDPGGRTGELFF.

V gene TRBV7-9 combines with J gene TRBJ2-1; unclear D gene. Germline values: CDR1 SEHNR, CDR2 FQNEAQ (reference sequence). V was clipped by 8 bases and J by 7 bases, with 9 bases between them. The CDR3 is 11 amino acids. This CDR3 reads CASRHGNEQFF. The CDR3 DNA reads TGTGCCAGCCGGCACGGGAATGAGCAGTTCTTC. Drawing the rest from reference TRBV7-9 and TRBJ2-1, the complete variable domain is DTGVSQNPRHKITKRGQNVTFRCDPISEHNRLYWYRQTLGQGPEFLTYFQNEAQLEKSRLLSDRFSAERPKGSFSTLEIQRTEQGDSAMYLCASRHGNEQFFGPGTRLTVL.

This clone was detected a few times. The chain recombines TRBV4-2 with TRBJ2-1, with a weak D call TRBD2 (5 bases). Germline V lookup: CDR1 LGHNA, CDR2 YNFKEQ. CDR3 length: 15 residues. V lost 1 base and J lost 4, with 11 bases in between. The CDR3 loop is CASSQVREPYNEQFF. Written as DNA, the CDR3 is TGTGCCAGCAGCCAAGTTCGGGAACCTTACAATGAGCAGTTCTTC.

The V gene is TRBV7-2, the J gene TRBJ2-1; 10 bases agree with TRBD2. Germline V gives CDR1 SGHTA, CDR2 FQGNSA. The CDR3 extends over 15 amino acids. Germline trimming cut 1 base from V and 4 bases from J; bases unmatched to any gene: 1. The CDR3 loop reads CASSLGSGGYNEQFF. In DNA, the CDR3 is TGTGCCAGCAGCTTAGGTAGCGGGGGGTACAATGAGCAGTTCTTC.

In DNA, the CDR3 is TGTGCCAGTACAAGGACAGGCAGCGAGACCCAGTACTTC. Translating gives CASTRTGSETQYF. The rearrangement links TRBV19 to TRBJ2-5; 7 bases fit TRBD1. Trimming took 7 bases from V and 5 from J; bases not matched to a gene: 7. This CDR3 has 13 amino acids. CDR1 is LNHDA and CDR2 is SQIVND in the germline V gene (reference sequence).

J is TRBJ1-2 and V is TRBV3-1 (or the pseudogene TRBV3-2), with D tentatively TRBD1 (5 bases). CDR3 length equals 14 residues. Trimming shortened V by 4 bases and J by 6 bases, and 15 bases separated the two germline ends. Germline values: CDR1 LGHDT, CDR2 YNNKEL (reference sequence). The CDR3 is CASSRPGPRDGYTF. The CDR3 nucleotides are TGTGCCAGCAGCCGTCCGGGCCCCAGGGATGGCTACACCTTC.

V usage is TRBV7-2 and J usage is TRBJ1-4; unclear D gene. The CDR3 covers 14 residues. V was cut by 5 bases and J by 4 bases, with 11 bases left in between. Germline CDR1 reads SGHTA; CDR2 reads FQGNSA. DNA of the CDR3: TGTGCCAGCAGCCTCACGCGGGGTAATGAAAAACTGTTTTTT. Its translation: CASSLTRGNEKLFF.

V gene TRBV6-5 combines with J gene TRBJ2-2; 7 nucleotides align to TRBD1. The trim removed 6 bases at V and 6 bases at J, leaving 7 bases unmatched. This CDR3 is built from 14 residues. Germline-derived CDR1 and CDR2 are MNHEY and SVGAGI. CDR3: CASSLRQGPGELFF. For the CDR3, the DNA is TGTGCCAGCAGCCTTAGACAGGGCCCCGGGGAGCTGTTTTTT.

The chain carries TRBV14 and TRBJ2-1; D is possibly TRBD2 (6 bases). This CDR3 contains 15 residues. V was pared by 0 bases and J by 14 bases, with 20 bases between. From germline, CDR1 is SGHDN and CDR2 FVKESK. The CDR3 DNA reads as TGTGCCAGCAGCCAAGATTTGGGGGAAGCCGGGAGTAAGTTCTTC. The encoded protein is CASSQDLGEAGSKFF.

This chain connects TRBV11-3 to TRBJ1-2; 7 bases fit TRBD1. The CDR3 loop spans 14 amino acids. V shed 5 bases and J 6 bases; nucleotides not matched to a gene: 9. CDR1 and CDR2 (germline): SGHNT, YENEEA. This chain's CDR3 is CASSQLQGLHGYTF. CDR3 in DNA: TGTGCCAGCAGCCAATTACAGGGGCTCCATGGCTACACCTTC. Full variable domain (remainder filled in from reference TRBV11-3 and TRBJ1-2): EAGVVQSPRYKIIEKKQPVAFWCNPISGHNTLYWYLQNLGQGPELLIRYENEEAVDDSQLPKDRFSAERLKGVDSTLKIQPAELGDSAVYLCASSQLQGLHGYTFGSGTRLTVV.

The genes are TRBV28 and TRBJ2-5, with a possible D match to TRBD2 (5 bases). The germline V gene encodes CDR1 MDHEN and CDR2 SYDVKM. The CDR3 contains 13 residues. Trimming took 10 bases from V and 3 from J, leaving 15 bases between them. Here the CDR3 DNA reads TGTGCCACCAGACCAACGGAGGAAGAGACCCAGTACTTC. It encodes CATRPTEEETQYF.

The chain joins TRBV6-5 to TRBJ1-3; D unresolved. Germline values: CDR1 MNHEY, CDR2 SVGAGI. Trimming stripped 4 bases from V and 2 bases from J, with 6 bases between. This CDR3 contains 13 residues. CDR3 protein: CASSFGAGNTIYF. The CDR3 nucleotides are TGTGCCAGCAGTTTCGGGGCTGGAAACACCATATATTTT.

This chain connects TRBV24-1 to TRBJ2-5, with D tentatively TRBD1 (5 bases). With 3 bases removed from V and 5 bases from J, the gap between germline ends came to 12 bases. CDR3 length: 14 amino acids. Looked up from germline, CDR1 is KGHDR and CDR2 is SFDVKD. CDR3: CATSDQGIWETQYF. Here the CDR3 DNA reads TGTGCCACCAGTGATCAGGGTATTTGGGAGACCCAGTACTTC.

This sequence joins TRBV7-2 and TRBJ1-1; 7 bases fit TRBD1. The V gene end was trimmed by 2 bases and the J gene end by 3 bases; junction bases not matched to a gene: 3. Germline V CDR1 and CDR2: SGHTA, FQGNSA. The CDR3 contains 14 residues. The CDR3 loop reads CASSLRGPDTEAFF. The CDR3 DNA is TGTGCCAGCAGCTTAAGGGGGCCGGACACTGAAGCTTTCTTT.

The V call is TRBV2, the J call TRBJ1-1; D call uncertain. The CDR3 consists of 15 residues. Per the germline V gene, CDR1 is SNHLY and CDR2 is FYNNEI. Trimming pared 4 bases from V and 7 bases from J, leaving 19 bases between. As DNA, the CDR3 is TGTGCCAGCAGTGGATTGCATGCTGGAGTCCTTGAAGCTTTCTTT. Its translation is CASSGLHAGVLEAFF.

The chain recombines TRBV5-4 with TRBJ2-4; D is perhaps TRBD1 (6 bases). The CDR3 sequence is 16 residues long. Germline V CDR1 and CDR2: SGHNT, YYREEE (reference sequence). The germline V and J ends were trimmed by 4 bases and 0 bases, with 14 bases remaining between them. CDR3 coding DNA: TGTGCCAGCAGCCCGGGACACAGGATAGCCAAAAACATTCAGTACTTC. Its translation: CASSPGHRIAKNIQYF.

This chain joins TRBV5-4 and TRBJ1-2; TRBD1 matches 7 bases. The ends lost 4 bases at V and 0 bases at J; junction bases unmatched: 6. Germline V gives CDR1 SGHNT, CDR2 YYREEE (reference sequence). This CDR3 has 15 residues. Here the CDR3 reads CASSPRQGANYGYTF. The DNA for the CDR3 is TGTGCCAGCAGCCCAAGACAGGGAGCTAACTATGGCTACACCTTC.